Listed below are T cell receptor beta chains from one sample, sequenced in a study of control samples from healthy donors and cancer patients. Assay: immunoSEQ multiplex PCR; the TCRdb copy retains only in-frame clones and omits some. The sample records about 170,000 clones, around nine tenths being singletons. Sequences were obtained from blood. The receptors stem from a young man in good health. CDR3s include the opening cysteine and the closing phenylalanine or tryptophan. A D gene is named only where the DNA matches it firmly. Not every row has a clone size; where given, it reads once, few, many or a size class.

TRBJ1-3,TRBV11-2,.,TRBD1,TGTGCCAGCAGCTTTAGGGGGCTCAGTGGAAACACCATATATTTT,CASSFRGLSGNTIYF
TRBJ2-7,TRBV21-1,.,.,TGTGCCAGCAGCAAAGACCAGGACCCACTACACGAGCAGTACTTC,CASSKDQDPLHEQYF
TRBJ2-1,TRBV2,.,.,TGTGCCACCCAGGGGGCTAGCGGGAACTCCAAGCAGTTCTTC,CATQGASGNSKQFF
TRBJ1-2,TRBV4-1,.,.,TGCGCCAGCAGCCAAGGGTACCCCAACTATGGCTACACCTTC,CASSQGYPNYGYTF
TRBJ2-2,TRBV7-3,.,.,TGTGCCAGCAGCCCCCGGGGCAGCTTGAACACCGGGGAGCTGTTTTTT,CASSPRGSLNTGELFF
TRBJ1-1,TRBV19,once,.,TGTGCCAGTAGTATAGGGACCATGAACACTGAAGCTTTCTTT,CASSIGTMNTEAFF
TRBJ2-2,TRBV3-1/TRBV3-2,.,TRBD2,TGTGCCAGCAGCCAAGACGGGCTAGCGGACCTTTACACCGGGGAGCTGTTTTTT,CASSQDGLADLYTGELFF
TRBJ1-2,TRBV28,once,.,TGTGCCAGCAGTTTAAGGCAGCCGGGCCAGGGCTACACCTTC,CASSLRQPGQGYTF
TRBJ2-3,TRBV7-2,.,TRBD2,TGTGCCAGCAGCTTCAGGGGCTCCGCGGGGGGAGATACGCAGTATTTT,CASSFRGSAGGDTQYF
TRBJ2-3,TRBV11-3,.,TRBD1,TGTGCCAGCAGCTTCAAGGGACAGTTAACAGATACGCAGTATTTT,CASSFKGQLTDTQYF
TRBJ1-3,TRBV5-4,.,.,TGTGCCAGCAGCGGTATTCAGGGAGCTGGAAACACCATATATTTT,CASSGIQGAGNTIYF
TRBJ2-1,TRBV7-2,.,.,TGTGCCAGCAGCTTCAGGGGGGTGAGAGGTGAGCAGTTCTTC,CASSFRGVRGEQFF
TRBJ2-1,TRBV20-1,.,.,TGCAGTGCTCAAAGTGGGAATGAGCAGTTCTTC,CSAQSGNEQFF
TRBJ1-6,TRBV19,few,.,TGTGCCAGTACTCAAACGCGTAATTCACCCCTCCACTTT,CASTQTRNSPLHF
TRBJ1-1,TRBV24-1,.,.,TGTGCCACCAGTGATTTAGGAAATGAAGCTTTCTTT,CATSDLGNEAFF
TRBJ2-7,TRBV24-1,.,.,TGTGCCACCAGTGCCTTTGACAGCCGGGGAGAGCAGTACTTC,CATSAFDSRGEQYF
TRBJ1-3,TRBV7-8,.,.,TGTGCCAGCAGTTACGACAGCCTCTCTGGAAACACCATATATTTT,CASSYDSLSGNTIYF
TRBJ1-4,TRBV7-2,.,.,TGTGCCAGCAGCTTAGATTCCCGACGTGCCCAAAAACTGTTTTTT,CASSLDSRRAQKLFF
TRBJ2-3,TRBV23-1,.,.,TGCGCCAGCAGTCAGGGGCCCCACACAGATACGCAGTATTTT,CASSQGPHTDTQYF
TRBJ1-6,TRBV11-2,.,TRBD1,TGTGCCAGCAGCCCGACGGCCAGGGGGCAAGGGTCACCCCTCCACTTT,CASSPTARGQGSPLHF
TRBJ2-2,TRBV19,.,.,TGTGCCAGTACCCTCTATCATCCGTCGAACACCGGGGAGCTGTTTTTT,CASTLYHPSNTGELFF
TRBJ2-2,TRBV27,.,TRBD1,TGTGCCAGCAGTCGGACAGGGGGCACCGGGGAGCTGTTTTTT,CASSRTGGTGELFF
TRBJ2-7,TRBV7-2,.,TRBD2,TGTGCCAGCAGCTTCGGGACTAGCGGGAGGGTGTCCTACGAGCAGTACTTC,CASSFGTSGRVSYEQYF
TRBJ2-2,TRBV14,.,.,TGTGCCAGCAGCCACAGCACCGGGGAGCTGTTTTTT,CASSHSTGELFF
TRBJ1-6,TRBV6-5,.,.,TGTGCCAGCAGTTACCTCTCCGGGGGAAAGGCCCTCCACTTT,CASSYLSGGKALHF
TRBJ2-1,TRBV7-9,.,TRBD2,TGTGCCAGCAGCGGGGTGATAGCGGGAGGGCTAAATGAGCAGTTCTTC,CASSGVIAGGLNEQFF
TRBJ1-3,TRBV28,.,.,TGTGCCAGCAGTTTTTCAACCATCGGCAGCATGTCGGACACCATATATTTT,CASSFSTIGSMSDTIYF
TRBJ2-7,TRBV14,.,.,TGTGCCAGCAGCCAAGGTTTGGGACAAGCCTACGAGCAGTACTTC,CASSQGLGQAYEQYF
TRBJ2-2,TRBV20-1,.,.,TGCAGTGCCTCAGGGACCGGGGAGCTGTTTTTT,CSASGTGELFF
TRBJ1-2,TRBV29-1,.,.,TGCAGCGTTGTTTCTTCGGGAAATGGCTACACCTTC,CSVVSSGNGYTF